This T cell receptor (beta chain) was sequenced for a study of shared clonotypes between healthy human individuals (TCRdb year 2020). Concerning the study at large: The cohort included a few men and two women between 18 and 49 years of age. For each donor, three plates each were used for CD4 naive and CD4 memory, two plates were used for CD8 naive, and one plate was used for CD8 memory. To estimate repertoire size and how much clonotypes are shared between individuals, the study performed deep sequencing of blood TCR repertoires from roughly five healthy adults. To increase sequencing depth and limit assay-specific biases, different laboratories used diverse techniques to prepare libraries and sequence TCR repertoires. Leukapheresis yielded between about 0.85 and 9.5 billion PBMCs per donor.

For this chain, trimming is 5 bases at the V end and 6 bases at the J end, and the number of junction bases without a gene match is 2. CDR3 length: 14 amino acids, cysteine to phenylalanine. Left in the record is the CDR3 DNA by itself, 42 bases read in frame from the first base. According to the germline V gene, CDR1 reads MGHRA and CDR2 reads YSYEKL. Notes on this clone: Its antigen is not yet known. No clone much larger than this one lies a single base away; base qualities are absent.

What the study reported, not specific to this receptor: Incomplete sequencing was indicated by rarefaction of sorted-subset datasets, despite the large sequencing depth. Because the study included a small number of donors, the genetic and exposure-history diversity represented was limited. Naive subsets generally had larger estimated clonotype richness than memory subsets did. Sampling was restricted to blood, and TCR repertoires in tissues likely differ from the TCR repertoires found in blood. Based on pairwise subsampling, the degree of clonotype sharing among donors was expected to be affected by sequencing depth. Compared with non-shared clonotypes, the clonotypes found in all four sorted-subset donors had higher generation probabilities. Sharing across a few donors was observed for approximately 5% of naive CD4, 3% to 3.5% of naive CD8, 2% to 2.5% of memory CD4, and about 0.4% of memory CD8 clonotypes.

Using the deep immunoSEQ assay, TCR CDR3 regions were amplified from genomic DNA by multiplex PCR. Extracted genomic DNA from each cell subset was spread evenly across all wells of several immunoSEQ 96-well plates, with each plate serving as a replicate. For sorted subsets, about 200 ng genomic DNA, equal to some 30,000 T cell genomes, was loaded into each replicate PCR. Purified libraries were quantified with a Qubit 3.0 fluorometer, sized on a Bioanalyzer 2100, and re-quantified with the KAPA Library Quantification kit. A separate single-read 150-cycle Illumina NextSeq 550 flow cell was used to sequence each immunoSEQ 96-well plate. The study's own analysis went as follows. The immunoSEQ output contained only junctional sequences without quality scores, so filtering could not match that applied to full-length reads. To assign V/J genes and CDR3, sequences were annotated using PyIR, a Python wrapper for IgBLAST v1.9, with IMGT germline references. Reads were filtered out if the reads had weak V/J assignments (E-value above 1e-6), no CDR3, stop codons, out-of-frame junctions, or ambiguous translated residues. A V3J clonotype was defined by an identical inferred V gene, J gene, and CDR3 amino acid sequence. To compute the percentage overlap between repertoires, the number of shared unique clonotypes was divided by the size of the smaller repertoire. Richness of each repertoire was evaluated using RTK rarefaction, the Chao1 estimator, and Recon v2.1 estimates of unobserved clonotypes. Generation probabilities for all TCRbeta clonotypes obtained by the gDNA method from a handful of donors were computed using OLGA. TCRdb mirrors the immuneACCESS table, restricted to in-frame sequences. Some clones are absent from its copies; in checked studies, under half trace to an unresolved V gene, and the reason for the others is unknown. The DNA was the basis for D and trimming; V, J and clone size are from that table. In all, the sample holds some 2,400,000 clones, and approximately 96% of those were seen once. The ten biggest clones cover roughly 0.13% of the sample.

The donors were healthy, HIV-negative adults with no recently reported acute infections or vaccinations. Only Caucasian adults living in Nashville, Tennessee, USA were represented among the donors. CD4+ T cells were enriched through magnetic negative selection, after which naive cells were positively selected on CD45RA and the remaining negative fraction served as the memory subset. After blood collection by leukapheresis, PBMCs were isolated using Ficoll-Histopaque density gradient centrifugation and then cryopreserved in the vapor phase of liquid nitrogen. Analytical flow cytometry was used to check the purity and quantity of each magnetically sorted T cell population. Genomic DNA was isolated from every sorted fraction and measured by UV absorbance on a Nanodrop 2000c.

The source material was naive CD4+ T cells sorted from blood. The sample's cell subset or site, from its label and the paper: CD45RA+ positively selected. This sequence was found in a man between 18 and 35 years old in good health. The sequence is built from TRBV4-1 and TRBJ2-2; 11 bases in the middle match TRBD1. The sequenced DNA: TGCGCCAGCAGCAAGGGACAGGGGGCCGGGGAGCTGTTTTTT. The translation is CASSKGQGAGELFF.